These T cell receptor beta chains were read from a single sample in a study of T cells of healthy individuals. TCRdb independently ran MiXCR on the 5' RACE reads; one entry per CDR3 protein. The data hold 60,000 to 75,000 distinct CDR3 sequences, with around 15% observed a single time. These receptors were taken from a human donor in good health. Each CDR3 is given with its conserved first and last residue. The order of the fields is V gene, J gene, CDR3 protein.

TRBV27	TRBJ1-4	CASSLAGDLNEKLFF
TRBV2	TRBJ2-2	CASPITNTGELFF
TRBV19	TRBJ2-1	CASSGLASHNEQFF
TRBV6-1	TRBJ2-2	CARRGPSGELFF
TRBV10-3	TRBJ1-2	CAISDTPGQGARVRNYGYTF
TRBV20-1	TRBJ2-7	CSARTGAYEQYF
TRBV10-3	TRBJ2-6	CAISGIEQGAAGANVLTF
TRBV28	TRBJ2-7	CASSLLYLVGEQYF
TRBV5-5	TRBJ1-6	CASSPRGGSSSYNSPLHF
TRBV7-2	TRBJ2-3	CASSAGTSLGAQYF
TRBV3-1	TRBJ2-1	CASTRLGGEQFF
TRBV5-1	TRBJ2-2	CASSHQGSSSLTGELFF
TRBV12-5	TRBJ1-1	CASAGTSRKAEAFF
TRBV4-1	TRBJ1-5	CASSFDRGRFQPQHF
TRBV28	TRBJ2-7	CASRPTGRGSSYEQYF
TRBV7-2	TRBJ2-1	CASSLAGVGKEQFF
TRBV15	TRBJ2-5	CATSRVSQLETQYF
TRBV6-2/TRBV6-3	TRBJ2-7	CASKPGAYEQYF
TRBV10-3	TRBJ1-4	CAIRDRDGEKLFF
TRBV2	TRBJ1-2	CASSQIPSANYGYTF
TRBV9	TRBJ1-1	CASSEDGQGGLAFF
TRBV29-1	TRBJ1-1	CSVSRGGDRQNTEAFF
TRBV27	TRBJ2-7	CASSNGRFYEQYF
TRBV5-1	TRBJ2-7	CASSSSTGSTYEQYF
TRBV28	TRBJ2-3	CASRESRLGFTDTQYF
TRBV5-1	TRBJ2-5	CASSFTGQGGETQYF
TRBV7-2	TRBJ1-1	CASSPLQVNTEAFF
TRBV6-1	TRBJ2-5	CASSERGDETQYF
TRBV28	TRBJ2-1	CASSLDRRNSRFF
TRBV5-1	TRBJ2-1	CASSPGLVGNEQFF
TRBV10-3	TRBJ2-7	CATSSRLDEQYF
TRBV2	TRBJ2-3	CAGRGTGVDTQYF
TRBV20-1	TRBJ1-5	CSATSLEGHEKVWPQHF
TRBV7-9	TRBJ1-6	CASSLAAGSSPLHF
TRBV12-3/TRBV12-4	TRBJ2-2	CASRPSESSGELFF
TRBV7-9	TRBJ2-2	CASSSRVTGELFF
TRBV12-3/TRBV12-4	TRBJ1-4	CASSLINEKLFF
TRBV4-1	TRBJ2-3	CASSQDRTAGGPGDTQYF
TRBV19	TRBJ2-5	CASSLHGTSKETQYF
TRBV28	TRBJ2-7	CASSRDSREQYF
TRBV6-1	TRBJ2-1	CASSDSRGGEQFF
TRBV2	TRBJ1-5	CASSGGDNNQPQHF
TRBV20-1	TRBJ2-7	CSARAAKSSYEQYF
TRBV20-1	TRBJ1-1	CSARAGGTEAFF
TRBV6-4	TRBJ1-5	CASSKTELRGGGNQPQHF
TRBV5-5	TRBJ2-7	CASSLLGDYEQYF
TRBV20-1	TRBJ2-1	CSAVGGNEQFF